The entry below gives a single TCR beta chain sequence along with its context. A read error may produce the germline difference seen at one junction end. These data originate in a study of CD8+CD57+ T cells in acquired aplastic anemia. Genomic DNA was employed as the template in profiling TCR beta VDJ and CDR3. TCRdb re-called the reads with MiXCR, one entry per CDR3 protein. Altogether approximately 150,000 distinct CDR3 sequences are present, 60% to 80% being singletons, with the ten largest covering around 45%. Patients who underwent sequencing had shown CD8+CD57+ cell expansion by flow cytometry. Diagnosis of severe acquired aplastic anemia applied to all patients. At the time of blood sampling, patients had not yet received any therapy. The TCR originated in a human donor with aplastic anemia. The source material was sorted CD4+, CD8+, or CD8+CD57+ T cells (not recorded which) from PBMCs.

The chain's CDR3 is CASSLAGTGYEQYF. The CDR3 DNA reads TGCGCCAGCAGCTTGGCCGGGACAGGGTACGAGCAGTACTTC. The gene calls are TRBV9 and TRBJ2-7, with TRBD1 matching 9 bases. The germline CDR1 and CDR2 sequences are SGDLS and YYNGEE. CDR3 length equals 14 residues.